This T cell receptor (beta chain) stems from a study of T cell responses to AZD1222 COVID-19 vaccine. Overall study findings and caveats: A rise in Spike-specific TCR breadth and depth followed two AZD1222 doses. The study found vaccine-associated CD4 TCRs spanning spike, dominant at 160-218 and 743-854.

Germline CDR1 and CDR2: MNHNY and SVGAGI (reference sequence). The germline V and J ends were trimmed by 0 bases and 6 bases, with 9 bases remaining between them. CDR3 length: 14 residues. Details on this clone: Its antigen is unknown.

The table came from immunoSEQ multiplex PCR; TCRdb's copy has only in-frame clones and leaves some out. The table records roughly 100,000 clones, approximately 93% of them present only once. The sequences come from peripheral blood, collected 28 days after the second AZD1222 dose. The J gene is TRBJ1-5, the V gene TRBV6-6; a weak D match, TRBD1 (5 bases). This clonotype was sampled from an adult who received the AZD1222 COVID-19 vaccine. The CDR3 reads CASSYSGDSQPQHF. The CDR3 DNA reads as TGTGCCAGCAGTTACTCGGGGGATAGTCAGCCCCAGCATTTT.